Below are 30 T cell receptor beta chains sequenced from a single sample in a study of T cells in Graves' hyperthyroidism and ophthalmopathy. Amplified TCR beta CDR3 regions derived from RNA transcripts. TCR CDR3 regions were first amplified by RT-PCR with HTBI primers. TCRdb redid the calling of the multiplex PCR reads with MiXCR, one entry per CDR3 protein. The sample holds 310,000 or so distinct CDR3 sequences, 15% to 20% seen once. Sequencing was carried out using blood. The source is a woman aged 55 to 70 with Graves' ophthalmopathy.

Ten or more counts support this clonotype. CDR3 bases: TGTGCCAGCACCCCAGGGGGATCGAACACTGAAGCTTTCTTT. This translates into CASTPGGSNTEAFF. This chain connects TRBV6-2 or TRBV6-3 to TRBJ1-1; TRBD1 aligns across 7 bases. The J segment lost 1 base and the V segment lost 7 bases, leaving 6 bases of the junction unmatched. Germline lookup yields CDR1 MNHEY and CDR2 SVGEGT. There are 14 residues in the CDR3.

The V and J genes are TRBV24-1 and TRBJ1-2; D uncertain. There are 12 residues in the CDR3. Germline CDR1 reads KGHDR; CDR2 reads SFDVKD. V dropped 4 bases and J dropped 8 bases, with 10 bases sitting between them. The CDR3 spells CATSDPLFGYTF. The CDR3 nucleotides read TGTGCCACCAGTGACCCCCTATTCGGCTACACCTTC.

Ten or more counts support this clonotype. This chain connects TRBV6-1 to TRBJ2-3; TRBD2 matches 9 bases. Trimming took 7 bases from V and 2 from J; bases not matched to a gene: 4. The CDR3 extends over 14 amino acids. Germline V CDR1 and CDR2: MNHNS, SASEGT. The CDR3 coding sequence is TGTGCCAGCACCGGCGGGGGGGCCACAGATACGCAGTATTTT. Its protein is CASTGGGATDTQYF.

This clonotype was found many times. V usage is TRBV18 and J usage is TRBJ2-7; 9 nucleotides line up with TRBD1. This CDR3 has 16 residues. J was trimmed by 2 bases and V by 0 bases; bases with no gene match: 5. Germline V lookup: CDR1 KGHSH, CDR2 LQKENI. The CDR3 spells CASSPPPGQGPYEQYF. CDR3 in DNA: TGTGCCAGCTCACCACCCCCGGGACAGGGACCCTACGAGCAGTACTTC.

This clonotype was counted at least ten times. The V call is TRBV10-1, the J call TRBJ1-1, with 7 bases matching TRBD1. V shed 4 bases, J shed 1 base, and the junction held 0 bases outside the gene matches. Per the germline V gene, CDR1 is WNHNN and CDR2 is SYGVQD (reference sequence). This CDR3 is 13 amino acids long. The CDR3 is CASSGDRNTEAFF. The CDR3 coding sequence is TGCGCCAGCAGTGGGGACAGGAACACTGAAGCTTTCTTT.

This clonotype has a count of ten or more. V and J are TRBV28 and TRBJ2-7; D uncertain. Germline V lookup: CDR1 MDHEN, CDR2 SYDVKM. This CDR3 has 14 amino acids. Trimming left V 0 bases short and J 4 bases short, with 10 bases between. CDR3 residues: CASSLWEGNYEQYF. As DNA, the CDR3 is TGTGCCAGCAGTTTATGGGAAGGGAATTACGAGCAGTACTTC.

Ten or more counts support this clonotype. V and J are TRBV6-2 or TRBV6-3 and TRBJ1-1, with 7 positions matching TRBD1. CDR1 and CDR2 from the germline V gene are MNHEY and SVGEGT. The CDR3 extends over 13 amino acids. The V and J ends lost 2 bases and 6 bases, in that order; junction bases with no gene match: 3. CDR3 in amino acids: CASSYGQGAEAFF. Here the CDR3 DNA reads TGTGCCAGCAGTTACGGGCAGGGGGCTGAAGCTTTCTTT.

This clonotype showed up many times. The gene calls are TRBV6-1 and TRBJ2-5; tentatively, D is TRBD2 (5 bases). Germline CDR1 MNHNS, CDR2 SASEGT. Trimming took 5 bases from V and 10 from J, leaving 11 bases between them. This CDR3 is 11 amino acids long. The CDR3 loop is CASSSGLHQYF. The CDR3 nucleotides are TGTGCCAGCAGTTCCGGACTCCACCAGTACTTC.

The rearrangement joins TRBV3-1 to TRBJ2-2, with D perhaps matching TRBD1 (6 bases). CDR1 is LGHDT and CDR2 is YNNKEL in the germline V gene (reference sequence). With 6 bases removed from V and 5 bases from J, the gap between germline ends came to 19 bases. CDR3 length equals 16 residues. The CDR3 DNA is TGTGCCAGCAGAGCGGACAGTCTCCGGAGAACCGGGGAGCTGTTTTTT. Translated, it gives CASRADSLRRTGELFF.

There are a few counts of this clonotype. The rearrangement joins TRBV15 to TRBJ2-7, with a weak D call TRBD2 (6 bases). The CDR3 sequence is 14 residues long. The V end was cut by 5 bases, the J end by 7 bases, with 18 bases between. Germline V gene data show CDR1 as LNHNV and CDR2 as YYDKDF (reference sequence). DNA of the CDR3: TGTGCCACCAGCGAGACCCGACTAGTACAGGAGCAGTACTTC. Translated: CATSETRLVQEQYF. Looking up the rest from reference TRBV15 and TRBJ2-7 gives the full variable domain: DAMVIQNPRYQVTQFGKPVTLSCSQTLNHNVMYWYQQKSSQAPKLLFHYYDKDFNNEADTPDNFQSRRPNTSFCFLDIRSPGLGDTAMYLCATSETRLVQEQYFGPGTRLTVT.

This clonotype has at least ten counts. The chain recombines TRBV11-3 with TRBJ1-1; weak D call: TRBD1 (6 bases). The CDR3 totals 14 residues. The germline CDR1 and CDR2 sequences are SGHNT and YENEEA. The V end lost 3 bases, the J end lost 1 base, and 9 bases lay between the germline ends. In DNA, the CDR3 is TGTGCCAGCAGCTTGTCAGGGGCGAACACTGAAGCTTTCTTT. Protein sequence: CASSLSGANTEAFF.

This clonotype was counted many times. The CDR3: CASSPRPGEDTEAFF. The CDR3 nucleotides are TGTGCCAGCAGCCCCCGTCCGGGGGAAGACACTGAAGCTTTCTTT. The chain recombines TRBV11-2 with TRBJ1-1, with D possibly TRBD1 on 5 matching bases. Trimming removed 5 bases at V and 3 bases at J, with 16 bases between. The CDR3 runs 15 residues. Germline V gene data show CDR1 as SGHAT and CDR2 as FQNNGV. Together with reference TRBV11-2 and TRBJ1-1, the CDR3 gives the full variable domain: EAGVAQSPRYKIIEKRQSVAFWCNPISGHATLYWYQQILGQGPKLLIQFQNNGVVDDSQLPKDRFSAERLKGVDSTLKIQPAKLEDSAVYLCASSPRPGEDTEAFFGQGTRLTVV.

This clonotype was seen a handful of times. The J gene is TRBJ2-2, the V gene TRBV5-1, with D tentatively TRBD1 or TRBD2 (5 bases each). V was trimmed by 0 bases and J by 0 bases, leaving 9 bases between them. The CDR3 extends over 16 amino acids. The V gene's germline CDR1 is SGHRS and CDR2 YFSETQ. This chain's CDR3 is CASSLAGPSNTGELFF. The DNA of the CDR3 is TGCGCCAGCAGCTTGGCGGGACCGTCGAACACCGGGGAGCTGTTTTTT.

The chain joins TRBV6-1 to TRBJ2-7; no clear D. From germline, CDR1 is MNHNS and CDR2 SASEGT. Trimming removed 2 bases from V and 3 bases from J, with 14 bases in between. The CDR3 covers 15 residues. CDR3 bases: TGTGCCAGCAGTGAATATTATAACAGCCGCTACGAGCAGTACTTC. It specifies CASSEYYNSRYEQYF.

This clonotype was seen a few times. V usage is TRBV7-9 and J usage is TRBJ2-3, with TRBD1 identical over 7 bases. V was pared by 1 base and J by 3 bases, with 1 base of the junction left unmatched. This CDR3 has 14 residues. Germline CDR1 and CDR2: SEHNR and FQNEAQ (reference sequence). CDR3 bases: TGTGCCAGCAGCTTAGAACAGGGGACAGATACGCAGTATTTT. Amino acids: CASSLEQGTDTQYF.

In this sample, this clonotype turned up many times. The rearrangement links TRBV6-2 or TRBV6-3 to TRBJ1-2; tentative D call: TRBD1 (6 bases). The CDR3 is 13 residues long. V lost 8 bases and J lost 4, with 14 bases in between. Germline CDR1 is MNHEY and CDR2 is SVGEGT. DNA of the CDR3: TGTGCCAGCGCTCCGGCAGGGGTCTATGGCTACACCTTC. Translating gives CASAPAGVYGYTF.

This clonotype appeared many times. The rearrangement joins TRBV10-3 to TRBJ2-3; D may be TRBD1 (5 bases). V lost 6 bases to trimming and J lost 0 bases, with 19 bases between them. In germline, CDR1 is ENHRY, CDR2 SYGVKD. The CDR3 totals 17 residues. The CDR3, as DNA: TGTGCCATCAGCGCCCGCAGGGCCGGTTCCAGCACAGATACGCAGTATTTT. Translating gives CAISARRAGSSTDTQYF.

The table lists this clonotype with a few counts. A junction boundary mismatches the germline segment, possibly from a read error. The J gene is TRBJ2-5, the V gene TRBV5-1; D unclear. From germline, CDR1 is SGHRS and CDR2 YFSETQ. CDR3 length equals 13 residues. CDR3 in amino acids: CTSSLREQETQYF. CDR3 sequence (DNA): TGCACCAGCAGCCTCCGAGAACAAGAGACCCAGTACTTC.

Ten or more counts support this clonotype. J is TRBJ1-1 and V is TRBV2; 7 bases are shared with TRBD1. The V segment lost 8 bases and the J segment 3 bases; nucleotides outside the gene matches: 6. Germline CDR1 and CDR2: SNHLY and FYNNEI. The CDR3 has 13 amino acids. The CDR3 DNA is TGTGCCAGCCAACAGGGGTGGGACACTGAAGCTTTCTTT. This encodes CASQQGWDTEAFF.

The chain combines TRBV5-4 with TRBJ2-2; D gene ambiguous. The CDR3 loop spans 15 amino acids. V shed 0 bases and J shed 3 bases, with 9 bases lying between them. The germline CDR1 and CDR2 sequences are SGHNT and YYREEE (reference sequence). CDR3: CASSLGRKYTGELFF. DNA of the CDR3: TGTGCCAGCAGCTTGGGACGGAAGTACACCGGGGAGCTGTTTTTT.

Many counts were recorded for this clonotype. The rearrangement uses TRBV28 and TRBJ2-7; 8 nucleotides align to TRBD2. Germline V gene lookup returns CDR1 MDHEN and CDR2 SYDVKM. The V and J ends lost 4 bases and 3 bases, in that order; junction bases with no gene match: 8. CDR3 size: 15 residues. The CDR3 nucleotides are TGTGCCAGCAGTTGGCCGGGACTAGGTAGCTACGAGCAGTACTTC. This encodes CASSWPGLGSYEQYF.

V is TRBV2 and J is TRBJ2-5; D remains ambiguous. The CDR3 runs to 14 residues. Trimming pared 6 bases from V and 9 bases from J, leaving 20 bases between. The germline V gene has CDR1 SNHLY and CDR2 FYNNEI. The CDR3 coding sequence is TGTGCCAGCAGCGAGTATCAGATGGGTAGAGCCCAGTACTTC. Protein product: CASSEYQMGRAQYF.

The chain is built from TRBV20-1 and TRBJ1-4, with D hard to call. CDR1 and CDR2 (germline): DFQATT, SNEGSKA (reference sequence). With 2 bases removed from V and 7 bases from J, the gap between germline ends came to 14 bases. CDR3 length: 14 amino acids. The CDR3 here is CSARYAHVGEKLFF. As DNA, the CDR3 is TGCAGTGCTAGATACGCACACGTGGGTGAAAAACTGTTTTTT.

This clonotype was counted only a few times. V is TRBV5-1 and J is TRBJ1-2, with 7 bases fitting TRBD1. The CDR3 has 18 amino acids. CDR1 is SGHRS, CDR2 YFSETQ, per germline. With V trimmed by 4 bases and J by 2 bases, 17 bases remained unmatched. This CDR3 is CASSPAGAGEGANYGYTF. In nucleotides, the CDR3 is TGCGCCAGCAGCCCGGCGGGGGCAGGGGAGGGGGCGAACTATGGCTACACCTTC.

This clonotype was detected many times. The chain uses TRBV27 and TRBJ2-5, with 9 bases aligning to TRBD2. The CDR3 runs 14 residues. Losses at the gene ends were 5 bases for V and 7 bases for J; bases not matched to a gene: 8. Germline loops: CDR1 MNHEY, CDR2 SMNVEV (reference sequence). Written as DNA, the CDR3 is TGTGCCAGCAGTGTAGGGACTAGCCGGGGGACCCAGTACTTC. Its protein is CASSVGTSRGTQYF.

This clonotype was seen many times. This chain joins TRBV12-3 or TRBV12-4 and TRBJ1-2; 11 bases fit TRBD1. V was clipped by 5 bases and J by 6 bases; unmatched bases: 11. This CDR3 is 16 amino acids long. DNA for the CDR3: TGTGCCAGCAGTGATAACCGGGACAGGGGGTTCAATGGCTACACCTTC. As protein: CASSDNRDRGFNGYTF.

This clonotype came up many times. The rearrangement joins TRBV5-1 to TRBJ2-1, with TRBD2 identical over 11 bases. The CDR3 extends over 17 amino acids. Germline-derived CDR1 and CDR2 are SGHRS and YFSETQ. V lost 2 bases and J lost 3; bases outside the gene matches: 7. CDR3 loop: CASSLPYLAGGYNEQFF. In DNA, the CDR3 is TGCGCCAGCAGCTTACCCTATCTAGCGGGGGGCTACAATGAGCAGTTCTTC.

This clonotype was found many times. V is TRBV30 and J is TRBJ2-2; D might be TRBD1 or TRBD2, each matching 5 bases. Germline CDR1 and CDR2: GTSNPN and SVGIG (reference sequence). V was trimmed by 2 bases and J by 2 bases, leaving 15 bases between them. This CDR3 spans 16 amino acids. CDR3 in DNA: TGTGCCTGGAGTTTACGGGGCCTCCTTAACACCGGGGAGCTGTTTTTT. This translates into CAWSLRGLLNTGELFF.

Turning to this clonotype: Possible read error: a much larger clone is one base away. This sequence joins TRBV14 and TRBJ2-3; 7 nucleotides align to TRBD1. Germline CDR1 SGHDN, CDR2 FVKESK. V lost 1 base, J lost 4 bases, and 2 bases stayed unmatched. The CDR3 covers 14 residues. CDR3 nucleotide sequence: TGTGCCAGCAGCCAAGGACAGGGCCCAGATACGCAGTATTTT. Its protein product is CASSQGQGPDTQYF. The full variable domain, rest sourced from reference TRBV14 and TRBJ2-3, is EAGVTQFPSHSVIEKGQTVTLRCDPISGHDNLYWYRRVMGKEIKFLLHFVKESKQDESGMPNNRFLAERTGGTYSTLKVQPAELEDSGVYFCASSQGQGPDTQYFGPGTRLTVL.

The sample holds many counts of this clonotype. The rearrangement uses TRBV6-2 or TRBV6-3 and TRBJ2-1; D is undetermined. CDR3 size: 11 residues. Deletions cut 7 bases from V and 4 bases from J, with 5 bases between. Germline CDR1 is MNHEY and CDR2 is SVGEGT. CDR3 protein: CASNMYNEQFF. CDR3 nucleotide sequence: TGTGCCAGCAACATGTACAATGAGCAGTTCTTC.